This T cell receptor beta chain was captured by sequencing in a study of CD8 T cells in ankylosing spondylitis. Study-level findings and limits: Those disease-linked clones were CD8+; they were also relatively rare in peripheral blood. Earlier reports found some motif variants in synovial fluid and blood in reactive arthritis. The clones that were linked to disease were reported to be significantly enriched in matched synovial fluid samples from ankylosing spondylitis patients. About 8 highly homologous variants made up a TCR beta motif, and this motif appeared characteristic of ankylosing spondylitis blood.

With regard to this clonotype: Its antigen is unidentified.

The CDR3 spans 14 residues. The J segment lost 8 bases and the V segment lost 7 bases, leaving 11 bases of the junction unmatched. Germline lookup yields CDR1 SGHNT and CDR2 YENEEA. TCRdb re-analysed the 5' RACE reads in MiXCR, keeping a single row per CDR3 protein. The table lists around 180,000 distinct CDR3 sequences, about 18% of them singletons, with roughly 4.5% in the top ten. The chain combines TRBV11-3 with TRBJ2-1, with 7 bases aligning to TRBD1. The source is a male donor aged 5-30 years with ankylosing spondylitis or in good health (not recorded which). The sequenced sample was blood, either unsorted or a sorted T cell fraction (not recorded which). The CDR3 DNA sequence: TGTGCCAGCAATCGCCGACAGGGCAGCCATGAGCAGTTCTTC. Protein: CASNRRQGSHEQFF.